The rows below give T cell receptor beta chains drawn from one sample of a study of cytomegalovirus exposure and HLA in healthy donors. Measured with immunoSEQ multiplex PCR; TCRdb has only the in-frame clones, and not every one. Seen here are roughly 160,000 clones, around 85% observed once, and the top ten hold under 0.95%. Sequenced sample: PBMCs. The receptors were sampled from a woman in her 30s in good health and CMV-seronegative. The CDR3 runs from the conserved cysteine through the conserved F or W. Each record gives: D gene, clone size, J gene, V gene, CDR3 DNA, CDR3 protein. D genes are given only for firm matches. Clone size is stated in some rows and not others, as once, few, many or a class when expanded.

D gene: NA; clone size: NA; J gene: TRBJ1-1; V gene: TRBV27; CDR3 DNA: TGTGCCAGCAGTTTCAGATTAACAGGGAACACTGAAGCTTTCTTT; CDR3 protein: CASSFRLTGNTEAFF
D gene: NA; clone size: NA; J gene: TRBJ2-2; V gene: TRBV27; CDR3 DNA: TGTGCCAGCAGTTTACCCTCAGGGGTGTCCACCGGGGAGCTGTTTTTT; CDR3 protein: CASSLPSGVSTGELFF
D gene: TRBD1; clone size: NA; J gene: TRBJ2-3; V gene: TRBV4-1; CDR3 DNA: TGCGCCAGCAGCCAAGACCAGGGGGCTAGAGATACGCAGTATTTT; CDR3 protein: CASSQDQGARDTQYF
D gene: TRBD2; clone size: NA; J gene: TRBJ2-5; V gene: TRBV7-2; CDR3 DNA: TGTGCCAGCAGCCTGACTAGCGGGGTCGGAGGGGAGACCCAGTACTTC; CDR3 protein: CASSLTSGVGGETQYF
D gene: TRBD1; clone size: NA; J gene: TRBJ1-1; V gene: TRBV29-1; CDR3 DNA: TGCAGCGTTGCTGGCCAGGGGGGCACTGAAGCTTTCTTT; CDR3 protein: CSVAGQGGTEAFF
D gene: NA; clone size: NA; J gene: TRBJ1-5; V gene: TRBV19; CDR3 DNA: TGTGCCAGTAGTGGTAGCGGGCGCAATCAGCCCCAGCATTTT; CDR3 protein: CASSGSGRNQPQHF
D gene: NA; clone size: NA; J gene: TRBJ2-3; V gene: TRBV5-6; CDR3 DNA: TGTGCGAGCAGCCCCTTACGGACGAGGGCCGGCGGGGATACGCAGTATTTT; CDR3 protein: CASSPLRTRAGGDTQYF
D gene: NA; clone size: NA; J gene: TRBJ1-2; V gene: TRBV6-1; CDR3 DNA: TGTGCCAGCAGTGATATTGGGGCCAACTATGGCTACACCTTC; CDR3 protein: CASSDIGANYGYTF
D gene: TRBD1; clone size: once; J gene: TRBJ2-2; V gene: TRBV7-2; CDR3 DNA: TGTGCCAGTACCCCCGTGGGGACAGTGAACACCGGGGAGCTGTTTTTT; CDR3 protein: CASTPVGTVNTGELFF
D gene: NA; clone size: NA; J gene: TRBJ2-2; V gene: TRBV5-4; CDR3 DNA: TGTGCCAGCAGCTTGGGAGGCAGCACGAACACCGGGGAGCTGTTTTTT; CDR3 protein: CASSLGGSTNTGELFF
D gene: NA; clone size: NA; J gene: TRBJ1-1; V gene: TRBV27; CDR3 DNA: TGTGCCAGCAGTACTCAGACAGCCAACACTGAAGCTTTCTTT; CDR3 protein: CASSTQTANTEAFF
D gene: TRBD1; clone size: few; J gene: TRBJ2-7; V gene: TRBV5-6; CDR3 DNA: TGTGCCAGCAGCCGGGGACAGTTACCTTTATTCCTCTACTTC; CDR3 protein: CASSRGQLPLFLYF
D gene: NA; clone size: NA; J gene: TRBJ1-1; V gene: TRBV6-5; CDR3 DNA: TGTGCCAGCAGTTACGGTCAGGGAAACACTGAAGCTTTCTTT; CDR3 protein: CASSYGQGNTEAFF
D gene: TRBD2; clone size: NA; J gene: TRBJ2-7; V gene: TRBV18; CDR3 DNA: TGTGCCAGCTCACCAAGCCTAGCGGGCTCCTACGAGCAGTACTTC; CDR3 protein: CASSPSLAGSYEQYF
D gene: NA; clone size: NA; J gene: TRBJ1-5; V gene: TRBV7-8; CDR3 DNA: TGTGCCAGCAGCTTAGGAGAATTTGAGCCCCAGCATTTT; CDR3 protein: CASSLGEFEPQHF
D gene: NA; clone size: NA; J gene: TRBJ1-5; V gene: TRBV7-2; CDR3 DNA: TGTGCCAGCAGCTTTTCGGGAGGCAATCAGCCCCAGCATTTT; CDR3 protein: CASSFSGGNQPQHF
D gene: TRBD1; clone size: NA; J gene: TRBJ1-1; V gene: TRBV6-4; CDR3 DNA: TGTGCCAGCAGGAGGGACAGCGAGGTCTACGCTGAAGCTTTCTTT; CDR3 protein: CASRRDSEVYAEAFF
D gene: NA; clone size: NA; J gene: TRBJ1-3; V gene: TRBV15; CDR3 DNA: TGTGCCACCAGCAGAGGGGGGGTCTCTGGAAACACCATATATTTT; CDR3 protein: CATSRGGVSGNTIYF
D gene: NA; clone size: NA; J gene: TRBJ2-2; V gene: TRBV11-2; CDR3 DNA: TGTGCCAGCAGCACCCCTAGGCGGGCCGGGGAGCTGTTTTTT; CDR3 protein: CASSTPRRAGELFF
D gene: TRBD1; clone size: NA; J gene: TRBJ2-1; V gene: TRBV10-3; CDR3 DNA: TGTGCCATCAGTGACGGGACAGGCAAGAGCGGTAACTACAATGAGCAGTTCTTC; CDR3 protein: CAISDGTGKSGNYNEQFF
D gene: NA; clone size: NA; J gene: TRBJ2-3; V gene: TRBV2; CDR3 DNA: TGTGCCAGCAGACCTACTAGAAGATACCACACAGATACGCAGTATTTT; CDR3 protein: CASRPTRRYHTDTQYF
D gene: NA; clone size: NA; J gene: TRBJ1-4; V gene: TRBV9; CDR3 DNA: TGTGCCAGCAGCCCCCGGGGGGCCCTAACTAATGAAAAACTGTTTTTT; CDR3 protein: CASSPRGALTNEKLFF
D gene: TRBD2; clone size: NA; J gene: TRBJ2-7; V gene: TRBV7-3; CDR3 DNA: TGTGCCAGCAGCCCCGGGACTAACCCCTACGAGCAGTACTTC; CDR3 protein: CASSPGTNPYEQYF
D gene: TRBD2; clone size: NA; J gene: TRBJ2-1; V gene: TRBV30; CDR3 DNA: TGTGCCTGGAGTGTAAAGGGCGCGGGAGGGGTCTTC; CDR3 protein: CAWSVKGAGGVF
D gene: NA; clone size: NA; J gene: TRBJ1-2; V gene: TRBV4-1; CDR3 DNA: TGCGCCAGCAGCCAAGTTAGTGGGCTCGCCCGGGGTAGCTACACCTTC; CDR3 protein: CASSQVSGLARGSYTF
D gene: TRBD1; clone size: NA; J gene: TRBJ1-2; V gene: TRBV7-9; CDR3 DNA: TGTGCCAGCAGCTCGTCAGGGGGCGAGGCCGTGGAGGGCTACACCTTC; CDR3 protein: CASSSSGGEAVEGYTF
D gene: TRBD1; clone size: NA; J gene: TRBJ1-2; V gene: TRBV27; CDR3 DNA: TGTGCCAGCAGCCGACAGGGTGGTAGCTATGGCTACACCTTC; CDR3 protein: CASSRQGGSYGYTF
D gene: TRBD1; clone size: NA; J gene: TRBJ1-5; V gene: TRBV27; CDR3 DNA: TGTGCCAGCAGTCCAAAATTGGTAAGGGGGCAAAGTTTTAGCAATCAGCCCCAGCATTTT; CDR3 protein: CASSPKLVRGQSFSNQPQHF
D gene: NA; clone size: NA; J gene: TRBJ2-5; V gene: TRBV5-1; CDR3 DNA: TGCGCCAGCCACCGTTACCGCGGTCCTCAAGAGACCCAGTACTTC; CDR3 protein: CASHRYRGPQETQYF
D gene: TRBD1; clone size: NA; J gene: TRBJ2-2; V gene: TRBV29-1; CDR3 DNA: TGCAGCGTTGAAACCCCGGGACAGGGGAACACCGGGGAGCTGTTTTTT; CDR3 protein: CSVETPGQGNTGELFF
D gene: NA; clone size: NA; J gene: TRBJ1-4; V gene: TRBV6-5; CDR3 DNA: TGTGCCAGCAGTTACTCGGGCCAGGCTAATGAAAAACTGTTTTTT; CDR3 protein: CASSYSGQANEKLFF
D gene: TRBD1; clone size: NA; J gene: TRBJ2-1; V gene: TRBV4-2; CDR3 DNA: TGTGCCAGCAGCAGACGGACAGGGAGCTCCTACAATGAGCAGTTCTTC; CDR3 protein: CASSRRTGSSYNEQFF
D gene: TRBD1; clone size: NA; J gene: TRBJ1-2; V gene: TRBV9; CDR3 DNA: TGTGCCAGCAGCCCCGGGACAGGGGGCCACTATGGCTACACCTTC; CDR3 protein: CASSPGTGGHYGYTF
D gene: NA; clone size: NA; J gene: TRBJ1-1; V gene: TRBV9; CDR3 DNA: TGTGCCAGCAGCACCTCCCGGGTCTCGAACACTGAAGCTTTCTTT; CDR3 protein: CASSTSRVSNTEAFF
D gene: NA; clone size: NA; J gene: TRBJ2-7; V gene: TRBV5-4; CDR3 DNA: TGTGCCAGCAGCTCGGACAGATCTCTCTACGAGCAGTACTTC; CDR3 protein: CASSSDRSLYEQYF
D gene: NA; clone size: NA; J gene: TRBJ1-2; V gene: TRBV5-1; CDR3 DNA: TGCGCCAGCAGCTTGGATGGAGTAGCTAACTATGGCTACACCTTC; CDR3 protein: CASSLDGVANYGYTF
D gene: TRBD2; clone size: NA; J gene: TRBJ2-7; V gene: TRBV18; CDR3 DNA: TGTGCCAGCTCACCAGGGACTAGCTACGAGCAGTACTTC; CDR3 protein: CASSPGTSYEQYF
D gene: TRBD2; clone size: NA; J gene: TRBJ2-2; V gene: TRBV7-2; CDR3 DNA: TGTGCCAGCAGCCCTACGACTAGCGGGGGGGGAAACACCGGGGAGCTGTTTTTT; CDR3 protein: CASSPTTSGGGNTGELFF
D gene: NA; clone size: NA; J gene: TRBJ2-7; V gene: TRBV18; CDR3 DNA: TGTGCCAGCTCACCAATACGTTCGGGTGACCACTCCTACGAGCAGTACTTC; CDR3 protein: CASSPIRSGDHSYEQYF
D gene: NA; clone size: NA; J gene: TRBJ2-5; V gene: TRBV15; CDR3 DNA: TGTGCCACCAGCAGGTCTAAAGAGACCCAGTACTTC; CDR3 protein: CATSRSKETQYF
D gene: NA; clone size: NA; J gene: TRBJ1-2; V gene: TRBV28; CDR3 DNA: TGTGCCAGCAGTCCGACGGGTATCTATGGCTACACCTTC; CDR3 protein: CASSPTGIYGYTF
D gene: TRBD2; clone size: NA; J gene: TRBJ2-2; V gene: TRBV30; CDR3 DNA: TGTGCCTGGAGGCCGACTAGCGGGGCGAACACCGGGGAGCTGTTTTTT; CDR3 protein: CAWRPTSGANTGELFF
D gene: NA; clone size: NA; J gene: TRBJ2-4; V gene: TRBV28; CDR3 DNA: TGTGCCAGCAGCCCTCAGGTCTTAGCCAAAAACATTCAGTACTTC; CDR3 protein: CASSPQVLAKNIQYF
D gene: TRBD2; clone size: few; J gene: TRBJ2-5; V gene: TRBV4-2; CDR3 DNA: TGTGCCAGCAGCCCGGGACTAGCGGGAGGGCCGGGACAAGAGACCCAGTACTTC; CDR3 protein: CASSPGLAGGPGQETQYF
D gene: TRBD2; clone size: NA; J gene: TRBJ2-1; V gene: TRBV27; CDR3 DNA: TGTGCCAGCAGTTTGGGCGGGAGCTTCTCCTACAATGAGCAGTTCTTC; CDR3 protein: CASSLGGSFSYNEQFF
D gene: NA; clone size: NA; J gene: TRBJ1-3; V gene: TRBV2; CDR3 DNA: TGTGCCAGCAGTGAAGCGCGCGGCAACTCTGGAAACACCATATATTTT; CDR3 protein: CASSEARGNSGNTIYF
D gene: TRBD1; clone size: NA; J gene: TRBJ1-1; V gene: TRBV7-9; CDR3 DNA: TGTGCCAGTGTACAGGGGGTGGGTTTGGCTTTCTTT; CDR3 protein: CASVQGVGLAFF
D gene: TRBD1; clone size: NA; J gene: TRBJ1-4; V gene: TRBV11-2; CDR3 DNA: TGTGCCAGCAGCTTAAATCCCACAGGGGGAAAACTGTTTTTT; CDR3 protein: CASSLNPTGGKLFF
D gene: TRBD1; clone size: NA; J gene: TRBJ1-5; V gene: TRBV10-3; CDR3 DNA: TGTGCCGGGGGGACAGACAATCAGCCCCAGCATTTT; CDR3 protein: CAGGTDNQPQHF
D gene: NA; clone size: NA; J gene: TRBJ2-2; V gene: TRBV27; CDR3 DNA: TGTGCCAGCGGAGAGTCCGTGCCGTACGCGAACACCGGGGAGCTGTTTTTT; CDR3 protein: CASGESVPYANTGELFF
D gene: NA; clone size: NA; J gene: TRBJ2-7; V gene: TRBV6-1; CDR3 DNA: TGTGCCAGCAGTTCGGCAGGTTTGAGCTCCTACGAGCAGTACTTC; CDR3 protein: CASSSAGLSSYEQYF
D gene: NA; clone size: NA; J gene: TRBJ1-2; V gene: TRBV5-4; CDR3 DNA: TGTGCCAGCAGCTTGGCCGGGACAAATCGGGGCTACACCTTC; CDR3 protein: CASSLAGTNRGYTF
D gene: NA; clone size: NA; J gene: TRBJ2-1; V gene: TRBV5-4; CDR3 DNA: TGTGCCAGCAGCTTGGACTCCGGTTCCTACAATGAGCAGTTCTTC; CDR3 protein: CASSLDSGSYNEQFF
D gene: NA; clone size: few; J gene: TRBJ1-4; V gene: TRBV6-5; CDR3 DNA: TGTGCCAGCAGTTACTCGACCGGGGTGGAAAAACTGTTTTTT; CDR3 protein: CASSYSTGVEKLFF
D gene: TRBD2; clone size: NA; J gene: TRBJ2-1; V gene: TRBV9; CDR3 DNA: TGTGCCAGCAGCGCGAGTAGCGGGAGCTTCAACAATGAGCAGTTCTTC; CDR3 protein: CASSASSGSFNNEQFF